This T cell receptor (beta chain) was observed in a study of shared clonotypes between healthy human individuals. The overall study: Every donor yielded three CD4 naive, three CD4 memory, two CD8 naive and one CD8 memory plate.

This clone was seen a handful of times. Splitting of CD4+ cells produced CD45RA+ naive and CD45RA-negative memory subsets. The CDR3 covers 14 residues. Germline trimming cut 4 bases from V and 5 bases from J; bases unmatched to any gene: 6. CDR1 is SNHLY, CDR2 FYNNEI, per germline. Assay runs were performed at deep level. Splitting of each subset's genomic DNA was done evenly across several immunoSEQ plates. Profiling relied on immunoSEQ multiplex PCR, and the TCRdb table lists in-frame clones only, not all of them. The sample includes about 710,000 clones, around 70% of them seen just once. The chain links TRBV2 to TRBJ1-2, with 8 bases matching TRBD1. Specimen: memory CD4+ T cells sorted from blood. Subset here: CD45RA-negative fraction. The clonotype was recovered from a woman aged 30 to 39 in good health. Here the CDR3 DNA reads TGTGCCAGCAGTGGGCAGGGGGCGCGGTATGGCTACACCTTC. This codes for CASSGQGARYGYTF.